Listed below are T cell receptor beta chains from one sample, sequenced in a study of CXCR3-negative and CXCR3-positive naive CD8 T cells. TCRdb reprocessed the 5' RACE reads; each CDR3 protein has one entry and no DNA is given. Here the sample table reports roughly 100,000 distinct CDR3 sequences. The sequencing sample was made of naive CXCR3+ CD8+ T cells from blood. Receptors originate from a human donor in good health. Some clones in this sample may be carry-over from other donors' samples. Each CDR3 is given with its conserved first and last residue. Each record gives: clone size, J gene, V gene, CDR3 protein. Only some rows state a clone size, as once, few, many or a class for expanded clones.

- | TRBJ2-1 | TRBV7-9 | CASSLGVTSGNNEQFF
- | TRBJ2-2 | TRBV20-1 | CSARDLTNTANTGELFF
- | TRBJ2-1 | TRBV7-9 | CASSLSGTNFF
- | TRBJ2-1 | TRBV7-2 | CASSLTSGKLNEQFF
- | TRBJ2-3 | TRBV12-3/TRBV12-4 | CASSLAGHSSTDTQYF
- | TRBJ2-1 | TRBV6-2/TRBV6-3 | CASSYSKGLAGGGQFF
- | TRBJ2-3 | TRBV7-2 | CASSLEQGVTDTQYF
- | TRBJ2-1 | TRBV29-1 | CSVELAGALGNEQFF
- | TRBJ2-1 | TRBV3-1 | CASSQEKRGIRSRSSYNEQFF
- | TRBJ2-3 | TRBV28 | CASFAGGDTQYF
- | TRBJ1-2 | TRBV29-1 | CSVRDGDYGYTF
- | TRBJ1-5 | TRBV5-1 | CASSVRDEQPQHF
- | TRBJ2-2 | TRBV6-2/TRBV6-3 | CASSYSGFGEGAGELFF
- | TRBJ1-1 | TRBV7-9 | CASSSALENTEAFF
- | TRBJ2-2 | TRBV20-1 | CSAAGHAAGELFF
- | TRBJ2-1 | TRBV14 | CASSQILHNEQFF
- | TRBJ2-1 | TRBV12-3/TRBV12-4 | CASTLGGRGEQFF
- | TRBJ1-2 | TRBV29-1 | CSVEDSTGNYGYTF
- | TRBJ1-1 | TRBV9 | CASSPRRDSKAFF
- | TRBJ1-5 | TRBV7-6 | CASSLGLAGDQPQHF
medium-sized | TRBJ2-7 | TRBV7-9 | CASSFERREKDEQYF
- | TRBJ2-7 | TRBV12-3/TRBV12-4 | CASSLGVRAYEQYF
- | TRBJ2-1 | TRBV28 | CASSNRGIYNEQFF
- | TRBJ1-2 | TRBV3-1 | CASSQPGQGHYGYTF
- | TRBJ2-1 | TRBV24-1 | CATSPTSGSPRYYNEQFF
- | TRBJ2-7 | TRBV7-2 | CASSQAGQGPYEQYF
- | TRBJ2-5 | TRBV13 | CASSLRGEHYQETQYF
- | TRBJ1-2 | TRBV20-1 | CSARDNRLNSVDYGYTF
- | TRBJ2-2 | TRBV12-3/TRBV12-4 | CASSLGTEINTGELFF
- | TRBJ2-7 | TRBV7-8 | CASSLGRQGVYEQYF
- | TRBJ2-7 | TRBV6-2/TRBV6-3 | CASSFPSEREQYF
- | TRBJ1-2 | TRBV5-1 | CASVQGTGALVDGYTF
- | TRBJ2-1 | TRBV7-9 | CASSQSGQGAYNEQFF
- | TRBJ1-2 | TRBV5-6 | CASSPGTGLSGYTF
- | TRBJ2-3 | TRBV28 | CASSPWTGSDTQYF
- | TRBJ2-7 | TRBV13 | CASSLAGRAYEQYF
- | TRBJ1-1 | TRBV20-1 | CSASPSDSMDTEAFF
- | TRBJ2-3 | TRBV7-3 | CASSPLGGDTQYF
- | TRBJ2-3 | TRBV20-1 | CSAEGLAGVFEDTQYF
- | TRBJ2-1 | TRBV28 | CASSDSWEVRYNEQFF
- | TRBJ2-7 | TRBV30 | CAWSDGDRGWFEQYF
- | TRBJ2-7 | TRBV29-1 | CSVRTLQGYEQYF
- | TRBJ2-7 | TRBV28 | CASRLRGSYEQYF
- | TRBJ1-1 | TRBV5-1 | CASSFAVTGLNTEAFF
- | TRBJ2-7 | TRBV6-2/TRBV6-3 | CASSYSLAGHSYEQYF
- | TRBJ1-5 | TRBV19 | CASSIDQPNQPQHF
- | TRBJ2-1 | TRBV5-1 | CASSLAATGPDYNEQFF
- | TRBJ2-7 | TRBV28 | CASSFPEGYEQYF
- | TRBJ1-2 | TRBV28 | CASSFGTHGYTF
- | TRBJ1-1 | TRBV12-3/TRBV12-4 | CASRGTGGADTEAFF
- | TRBJ2-7 | TRBV30 | CAWSTGYEQYF
- | TRBJ2-1 | TRBV2 | CADKQGADNEQFF
- | TRBJ2-3 | TRBV10-3 | CAIRDRGHEDTQYF
- | TRBJ2-2 | TRBV7-6 | CASSSYPPSHTGELFF
- | TRBJ2-2 | TRBV10-3 | CATWDTGELFF
- | TRBJ2-7 | TRBV4-1 | CASSPVREAYEQYF
- | TRBJ1-1 | TRBV6-1 | CASSEDKLPNTEAFF